The 30 T cell receptor beta chains reported below all come from one sample, sequenced in a study of T cell responses to AZD1222 COVID-19 vaccine. The data were produced by immunoSEQ multiplex PCR, yet TCRdb's version contains in-frame clones alone and is incomplete. The repertoire holds about 140,000 clones, with about 90% as singletons. Sequencing used peripheral blood, obtained 28 days after the second dose of the MenACWY control vaccine. The receptor set was obtained from an adult who received the MenACWY meningococcal vaccine as a control.

The J gene is TRBJ1-5, the V gene TRBV7-8, with a tentative D call TRBD1 (6 bases). The CDR3 is 16 residues long. Trimming took 2 bases from V and 2 from J, leaving 13 bases between them. The germline V gene has CDR1 SGHVS and CDR2 FQNEAQ. The CDR3 reads CASSLWGASRNQPQHF. As DNA, the CDR3 is TGTGCCAGCAGCTTATGGGGGGCTAGTCGCAATCAGCCCCAGCATTTT.

The V call is TRBV10-3, the J call TRBJ2-5; D is unclear. The CDR3 loop spans 15 amino acids. Germline CDR1 ENHRY, CDR2 SYGVKD. V was clipped by 6 bases and J by 0 bases, with 14 bases between them. The CDR3 DNA reads as TGTGCCATCAGCGAGGAGTCCCTGAACCAAGAGACCCAGTACTTC. This translates into CAISEESLNQETQYF.

J is TRBJ2-7 and V is TRBV10-1; 11 bases are shared with TRBD1. V shed 3 bases and J 2 bases; nucleotides not matched to a gene: 3. There are 15 residues in the CDR3. Germline V CDR1 and CDR2: WNHNN, SYGVQD (reference sequence). This CDR3 reads CASSEGTGGTYEQYF. In DNA, the CDR3 is TGCGCCAGCAGTGAAGGGACAGGGGGTACCTACGAGCAGTACTTC.

This clone was counted once. The CDR3 protein is CASIALGASHPYEQYF. In DNA form, the CDR3 reads TGTGCCAGCATAGCGTTGGGAGCCAGCCACCCCTACGAGCAGTACTTC. The chain employs TRBV2 and TRBJ2-7; D is perhaps TRBD2 (5 bases). The CDR3 consists of 16 residues. Germline CDR1 is SNHLY and CDR2 is FYNNEI. The germline V and J ends were trimmed by 7 bases and 2 bases, with 21 bases remaining between them.

The chain has TRBV6-5 and TRBJ1-2; D gene uncertain. The CDR3 contains 12 residues. Germline V gene sequence: CDR1 MNHEY, CDR2 SVGAGI. V lost 8 bases, J lost 6 bases, and 13 bases lay in between. CDR3 sequence: CASGIGGNGYTF. The DNA of the CDR3 is TGTGCCAGCGGGATCGGTGGTAATGGCTACACCTTC.

With regard to this clone: The identical CDR3 is also encoded by other nucleotide sequences in the sample. V and J are TRBV24-1 and TRBJ1-5; D is undetermined. This CDR3 contains 13 residues. Trimming removed 4 bases from V and 3 bases from J, with 6 bases in between. CDR1 KGHDR and CDR2 SFDVKD come from the germline V gene. CDR3 nucleotides: TGTGCCACCAGTGAAACGGACAATCAGCCCCAGCATTTT. Translated, it gives CATSETDNQPQHF.

The genes are TRBV29-1 and TRBJ2-3; D may correspond to TRBD1 or TRBD2 (5 bases each). This CDR3 is built from 14 residues. Trimming stripped 3 bases from V and 1 base from J, with 11 bases between. CDR1 and CDR2 (germline): SQVTM, ANQGSEA. As DNA, the CDR3 is TGCAGCGTTGATTGGGGGTACGGCACAGATACGCAGTATTTT. It is translated as CSVDWGYGTDTQYF.

The rearrangement uses TRBV29-1 and TRBJ2-7; TRBD2 agrees at 11 bases. The CDR3 runs to 14 residues. Germline loops: CDR1 SQVTM, CDR2 ANQGSEA. The junction had 9 bases not matched to a gene; V was cut back by 6 bases and J by 5 bases. CDR3 coding DNA: TGCAGCGTGTTTAGCGGGAGGGCCCGGGACGAGCAGTACTTC. Translation: CSVFSGRARDEQYF.

The V call is TRBV7-2, the J call TRBJ2-1; 8 positions match TRBD2. The V segment lost 5 bases and the J segment 7 bases; nucleotides outside the gene matches: 16. The CDR3 has 17 amino acids. CDR1 is SGHTA, CDR2 FQGNSA, per germline. The CDR3 is CASSPRFGAGELNEQFF. CDR3 DNA sequence: TGTGCCAGCAGCCCGCGTTTTGGAGCGGGAGAATTGAATGAGCAGTTCTTC. Looking up the rest from reference TRBV7-2 and TRBJ2-1 gives the full variable domain: GAGVSQSPSNKVTEKGKDVELRCDPISGHTALYWYRQSLGQGLEFLIYFQGNSAPDKSGLPSDRFSAERTGGSVSTLTIQRTQQEDSAVYLCASSPRFGAGELNEQFFGPGTRLTVL.

The chain has TRBV5-1 and TRBJ2-7; 8 bases are a match to TRBD1. This CDR3 region has 14 residues. Trimming at V came to 3 bases and at J to 5 bases, leaving 7 bases not matched to a gene. The germline V gene encodes CDR1 SGHRS and CDR2 YFSETQ. The CDR3 region has the DNA TGCGCCAGCAGCTACGGACAGGGAAACAACGAGCAGTACTTC. This translates into CASSYGQGNNEQYF.

For the CDR3, the DNA is TGTGCCAGCAGTTACGGGCGGCTCTCTGGGGCCAACGTCCTGACTTTC. Its translation: CASSYGRLSGANVLTF. The V and J genes are TRBV6-2 or TRBV6-3 and TRBJ2-6; D is ambiguous. Germline CDR1 MNHEY, CDR2 SVGEGT. Trimming left V 2 bases short and J 0 bases short, with 8 bases between. This CDR3 is built from 16 residues.

V and J are TRBV2 and TRBJ2-7; D unresolved. The germline V gene encodes CDR1 SNHLY and CDR2 FYNNEI. V dropped 0 bases and J dropped 4 bases, with 4 bases sitting between them. There are 12 residues in the CDR3. CDR3 bases: TGTGCCAGCAGTGAAGCATCATACGAGCAGTACTTC. Its translation: CASSEASYEQYF. The full variable domain, rest sourced from reference TRBV2 and TRBJ2-7, is EPEVTQTPSHQVTQMGQEVILRCVPISNHLYFYWYRQILGQKVEFLVSFYNNEISEKSEIFDDQFSVERPDGSNFTLKIRSTKLEDSAMYFCASSEASYEQYFGPGTRLTVT.

This chain connects TRBV9 to TRBJ1-5; a possible D gene is TRBD1 (5 bases). CDR3 length: 15 residues. CDR1 and CDR2 from the germline V gene are SGDLS and YYNGEE. V was shortened by 3 bases and J by 7 bases, with 17 bases between the two germline ends. CDR3 nucleotides: TGTGCCAGCAGCGCGAAAGAAAGGGGTCGGCAGCCCCAGCATTTT. This encodes CASSAKERGRQPQHF.

The gene calls are TRBV19 and TRBJ1-1; TRBD1 agrees at 9 bases. The J segment lost 5 bases and the V segment lost 5 bases, leaving 6 bases of the junction unmatched. Per germline, CDR1 LNHDA and CDR2 SQIVND (reference sequence). The CDR3 totals 14 residues. DNA of the CDR3: TGTGCCAGTAGTCCCGGGACAGGGAGGACTGAAGCTTTCTTT. It yields the protein CASSPGTGRTEAFF. Full variable domain (outside the CDR3, taken from reference TRBV19 and TRBJ1-1): DGGITQSPKYLFRKEGQNVTLSCEQNLNHDAMYWYRQDPGQGLRLIYYSQIVNDFQKGDIAEGYSVSREKKESFPLTVTSAQKNPTAFYLCASSPGTGRTEAFFGQGTRLTVV.

The chain employs TRBV29-1 and TRBJ1-2; a weak D match, TRBD1 (5 bases). Germline V lookup: CDR1 SQVTM, CDR2 ANQGSEA. The CDR3 is made up of 11 amino acids. Trimming pared 3 bases from V and 6 bases from J, leaving 8 bases between. This chain's CDR3 is CSVDQGDGYTF. The CDR3 coding sequence is TGCAGCGTTGACCAGGGAGATGGCTACACCTTC.

The table lists this clone with a count of one. This chain uses TRBV14 with TRBJ1-6, with 9 bases aligning to TRBD1. CDR1 is SGHDN and CDR2 is FVKESK in the germline V gene. V was clipped by 4 bases and J by 10 bases; unmatched bases: 11. This CDR3 has 16 amino acids. The CDR3, as DNA: TGTGCCAGCAGCCTATATGGACAGGGGATTCCATCACCCCTCCACTTT. This encodes CASSLYGQGIPSPLHF.

V is TRBV24-1 and J is TRBJ2-1; D call uncertain. This CDR3 region has 14 residues. The V end was cut by 1 base, the J end by 8 bases, with 11 bases between. The germline CDR1 and CDR2 sequences are KGHDR and SFDVKD. Here the CDR3 reads CATSDFRTLDEQFF. The CDR3 region has the DNA TGTGCCACCAGTGATTTCAGGACCCTCGATGAGCAGTTCTTC.

The chain uses TRBV11-3 and TRBJ2-7, with D possibly TRBD2 on 6 matching bases. Germline-derived CDR1 and CDR2 are SGHNT and YENEEA. The V end was cut by 6 bases, the J end by 0 bases, with 12 bases between. This CDR3 has 14 residues. CDR3 residues: CASSRDGSSYEQYF. DNA of the CDR3: TGTGCCAGCAGTAGAGACGGGAGCTCCTACGAGCAGTACTTC.

This rearrangement joins TRBV4-3 to TRBJ1-3; D gene uncertain. V was cut by 0 bases and J by 0 bases, with 3 bases left in between. The CDR3 has 14 residues. The germline gives CDR1 LGHNA, CDR2 YSLEER. The CDR3 reads CASSQENSGNTIYF. The CDR3 nucleotides are TGCGCCAGCAGCCAAGAAAACTCTGGAAACACCATATATTTT.

This chain uses TRBV24-1 with TRBJ2-7, with TRBD2 matching 13 bases. Germline loops: CDR1 KGHDR, CDR2 SFDVKD. The trim removed 10 bases at V and 0 bases at J, leaving 8 bases unmatched. This CDR3 is 16 amino acids long. CDR3 sequence (DNA): TGTGCCACGGGGGGACTAGCGGGATCGAGCTCCTACGAGCAGTACTTC. As protein: CATGGLAGSSSYEQYF.

This clone was detected a few times. Other DNA sequences in this sample translate to the same CDR3. This sequence joins TRBV28 and TRBJ1-5; unclear D gene. With 6 bases removed from V and 2 bases from J, the gap between germline ends came to 11 bases. This CDR3 has 14 amino acids. Per the germline V gene, CDR1 is MDHEN and CDR2 is SYDVKM. The CDR3 sequence is CASRESGGNQPQHF. The CDR3 DNA follows: TGTGCCAGCAGGGAATCGGGCGGCAATCAGCCCCAGCATTTT.

The chain recombines TRBV19 with TRBJ1-6; D gene ambiguous. Germline assignment: CDR1 LNHDA and CDR2 SQIVND (reference sequence). The CDR3 extends over 16 amino acids. The germline V and J ends were trimmed by 6 bases and 7 bases, with 19 bases remaining between them. The CDR3 reads CASRVTTGFGNSPLHF. DNA for the CDR3: TGTGCCAGTAGGGTCACAACGGGTTTCGGGAATTCACCCCTCCACTTT.

Regarding this clone: This specimen includes other DNA sequences encoding the same CDR3. V and J are TRBV5-1 and TRBJ2-5; unclear D gene. Trimming cost V 4 bases and J 3 bases, with 4 bases left between them. The CDR3 sequence is 11 residues long. Germline CDR1 reads SGHRS; CDR2 reads YFSETQ. The CDR3 is CASSLEETQYF. The CDR3 DNA reads as TGCGCCAGCAGCCTCGAAGAGACCCAGTACTTC.

The chain links TRBV6-5 to TRBJ2-3; D may be TRBD1 (6 bases). The CDR3 consists of 16 residues. CDR1 and CDR2 from the germline V gene are MNHEY and SVGAGI. V lost 1 base to trimming and J lost 1 base, with 12 bases between them. CDR3 in DNA: TGTGCCAGCAGTTACTACATTGGGGGCGGCACAGATACGCAGTATTTT. Its protein is CASSYYIGGGTDTQYF.

The rearrangement joins TRBV6-2 or TRBV6-3 to TRBJ1-3; D is possibly TRBD1 (5 bases). The CDR3 is 16 residues long. The germline CDR1 and CDR2 sequences are MNHEY and SVGEGT. Between the trimmed V and J ends, which lost 2 bases and 0 bases, there was a span of 11 bases. As DNA, the CDR3 is TGTGCCAGCAGTTACCCGGACACGTACTCTGGAAACACCATATATTTT. Translating gives CASSYPDTYSGNTIYF.

The V call is TRBV7-8, the J call TRBJ2-3, with no clear D. V lost 0 bases to trimming and J lost 4 bases, with 8 bases between them. CDR3 size: 14 residues. Germline V gene sequence: CDR1 SGHVS, CDR2 FQNEAQ. CDR3 nucleotide sequence: TGTGCCAGCAGCTTAGCTTTCAGTGCAGATACGCAGTATTTT. This sequence encodes CASSLAFSADTQYF.

This clone turned up a few times. The V gene is TRBV5-8, the J gene TRBJ1-5; TRBD1 aligns across 8 bases. Germline V lookup: CDR1 SGHTS, CDR2 YDEGEE. Trimming at V came to 2 bases and at J to 5 bases, leaving 3 bases not matched to a gene. The CDR3 sequence is 14 residues long. The CDR3 protein is CASSLGTGDQPQHF. For the CDR3, the DNA is TGTGCCAGCAGCTTAGGGACAGGCGATCAGCCCCAGCATTTT.

The chain uses TRBV7-9 and TRBJ2-3, with TRBD1 matching 8 bases. J gave up 1 base and V 5 bases, and 8 bases lay outside the gene matches. This CDR3 region has 16 residues. Germline V lookup: CDR1 SEHNR, CDR2 FQNEAQ (reference sequence). In DNA form, the CDR3 reads TGTGCCAGCAGCGGAACAGGGGGTGGGGGCACAGATACGCAGTATTTT. Protein product: CASSGTGGGGTDTQYF.

This rearrangement joins TRBV7-3 to TRBJ1-1, with a possible D match to TRBD1 (5 bases). V gave up 6 bases and J gave up 0 bases, with 17 bases separating them. This CDR3 has 16 residues. Germline V gives CDR1 SGHTA, CDR2 FQGTGA. This CDR3 is CASRHGRGWMNTEAFF. DNA for the CDR3: TGTGCCAGCAGGCACGGACGGGGGTGGATGAACACTGAAGCTTTCTTT.

V and J are TRBV5-1 and TRBJ2-7; D unresolved. Trimming removed 4 bases at V and 1 base at J, with 9 bases between. The CDR3 covers 13 residues. Looked up from germline, CDR1 is SGHRS and CDR2 is YFSETQ. Written as DNA, the CDR3 is TGCGCCAGCAGCCTGCTCGGATCCTACGAGCAGTACTTC. Protein sequence: CASSLLGSYEQYF. Supplemented by reference TRBV5-1 and TRBJ2-7, the full variable domain reads KAGVTQTPRYLIKTRGQQVTLSCSPISGHRSVSWYQQTPGQGLQFLFEYFSETQRNKGNFPGRFSGRQFSNSRSEMNVSTLELGDSALYLCASSLLGSYEQYFGPGTRLTVT.